This passage covers 22 T cell receptor beta chains from one sample sequenced in a study of identical twins. TCRdb reanalysed the 5' RACE reads using MiXCR and keeps one entry per CDR3 protein. Counted here are about 520,000 distinct CDR3 sequences, 20% to 25% occurring once; the ten biggest clones make up roughly 0.9%. This same sample was also part of a study on T cells expressing NK-cell markers.

Sequenced sample: CD4+ T cells sorted from blood. These receptor sequences come from a young woman in good health.

This clonotype was seen a handful of times. V usage is TRBV3-1 and J usage is TRBJ2-3; 12 bases are shared with TRBD2. The V segment lost 2 bases and the J segment 2 bases; nucleotides outside the gene matches: 2. Germline V gene sequence: CDR1 LGHDT, CDR2 YNNKEL (reference sequence). There are 16 residues in the CDR3. This CDR3 is CASSQRTSGNTDTQYF. Written as DNA, the CDR3 is TGTGCCAGCAGCCAACGGACTAGCGGGAACACAGATACGCAGTATTTT.

The V gene is TRBV20-1, the J gene TRBJ2-3; 9 bases align to TRBD1. CDR1 is DFQATT and CDR2 is SNEGSKA in the germline V gene (reference sequence). The CDR3 has 11 amino acids. V gave up 5 bases and J gave up 8 bases; unmatched junction bases: 2. CDR3: CSAEDRGTQYF. CDR3 bases: TGCAGTGCTGAGGACAGGGGTACGCAGTATTTT.

This clonotype was seen a handful of times. The CDR3 region is CASSFKRTSGTWGNEQFF. DNA of the CDR3: TGTGCCAGCAGCTTCAAGAGGACTAGCGGGACGTGGGGCAATGAGCAGTTCTTC. This rearrangement joins TRBV11-2 to TRBJ2-1; 12 bases are a match to TRBD2. V lost 3 bases to trimming and J lost 6 bases; unmatched junction nucleotides: 12. The CDR3 contains 18 residues. CDR1 SGHAT and CDR2 FQNNGV come from the germline V gene. Drawing the rest from reference TRBV11-2 and TRBJ2-1, the complete variable domain is EAGVAQSPRYKIIEKRQSVAFWCNPISGHATLYWYQQILGQGPKLLIQFQNNGVVDDSQLPKDRFSAERLKGVDSTLKIQPAKLEDSAVYLCASSFKRTSGTWGNEQFFGPGTRLTVL.

J is TRBJ1-1 and V is TRBV3-1; the match to TRBD1 covers 9 bases. This CDR3 comprises 14 residues. Germline V CDR1 and CDR2: LGHDT, YNNKEL (reference sequence). Trimming at V came to 3 bases and at J to 6 bases, leaving 5 bases not matched to a gene. The CDR3 protein is CASSQGTGRPEAFF. The CDR3 bases are TGTGCCAGCAGCCAGGGGACAGGGAGGCCTGAAGCTTTCTTT.

J is TRBJ2-7 and V is TRBV20-1; 7 positions match TRBD2. CDR3 length: 14 amino acids. J lost 2 bases, V lost 4 bases, and 8 bases had no gene match. The V gene's germline CDR1 is DFQATT and CDR2 SNEGSKA (reference sequence). The CDR3 spells CSANSGKIPYEQYF. The CDR3 DNA is TGCAGTGCTAACAGCGGGAAAATCCCCTACGAGCAGTACTTC.

The rearrangement joins TRBV5-6 to TRBJ1-2; D call uncertain. Germline CDR1 reads SGHDT; CDR2 reads YYEEEE. V lost 1 base and J lost 8, with 12 bases in between. This CDR3 has 13 amino acids. The CDR3 loop reads CASSLKGDLGYTF. CDR3 coding DNA: TGTGCCAGCAGCTTGAAAGGAGACCTCGGCTACACCTTC.

As to this clonotype: Mismatch with germline at one junction end may stem from a read error. V gene TRBV12-3 or TRBV12-4 combines with J gene TRBJ1-1; the D is unclear. The CDR3 sequence is 13 residues long. As DNA, the CDR3 is TGTGACAGCAGTTTCCTAGGGATCACTGAAGCTTTCTTT. Translation gives CDSSFLGITEAFF.

This clonotype was counted between two and nine times. The chain combines TRBV7-9 with TRBJ2-4; D remains ambiguous. The CDR3 runs 17 residues. The germline V gene encodes CDR1 SEHNR and CDR2 FQNEAQ (reference sequence). V dropped 1 base and J dropped 3 bases, with 16 bases sitting between them. Here the CDR3 reads CASSLGGWVLGKNIQYF. CDR3 sequence (DNA): TGTGCCAGCAGCTTAGGAGGTTGGGTTCTTGGCAAAAACATTCAGTACTTC. Full variable domain (outside the CDR3, taken from reference TRBV7-9 and TRBJ2-4): DTGVSQNPRHKITKRGQNVTFRCDPISEHNRLYWYRQTLGQGPEFLTYFQNEAQLEKSRLLSDRFSAERPKGSFSTLEIQRTEQGDSAMYLCASSLGGWVLGKNIQYFGAGTRLSVL.

This clonotype was counted a few times. The rearrangement uses TRBV5-1 and TRBJ2-3; the match to TRBD2 covers 8 bases. Germline V gene sequence: CDR1 SGHRS, CDR2 YFSETQ. Unmatched junction bases numbered 5, after V lost 3 bases and J lost 2 bases. The CDR3 runs to 15 residues. The CDR3 region is CASSSRGGITDTQYF. CDR3 DNA: TGCGCCAGCAGCTCCCGGGGGGGCATCACAGATACGCAGTATTTT.

The table lists this clonotype with a few counts. The J gene is TRBJ2-1, the V gene TRBV20-1; D remains ambiguous. Trimming took off 3 bases at V and 8 bases at J, with 20 bases between the two ends. Germline V CDR1 and CDR2: DFQATT, SNEGSKA (reference sequence). There are 15 residues in the CDR3. CDR3 nucleotide sequence: TGCAGTGCTAGCGCCTTAGTTAAGATCGGCCATGAGCAGTTCTTC. It codes for CSASALVKIGHEQFF.

The J gene is TRBJ2-7, the V gene TRBV20-1, with 10 bases matching TRBD1. Germline loops: CDR1 DFQATT, CDR2 SNEGSKA (reference sequence). The trim removed 6 bases at V and 5 bases at J, leaving 7 bases unmatched. This CDR3 is built from 13 residues. The CDR3 protein is CSAGGQGYHEQYF. In DNA form, the CDR3 reads TGCAGTGCGGGGGGACAGGGGTACCACGAGCAGTACTTC.

The chain links TRBV28 to TRBJ2-2, with D unresolved. V was pared by 2 bases and J by 6 bases, with 10 bases between. This CDR3 contains 14 residues. Per germline, CDR1 MDHEN and CDR2 SYDVKM. CDR3 sequence: CASSLLLRPGELFF. Written as DNA, the CDR3 is TGTGCCAGCAGTTTACTACTCAGACCCGGGGAGCTGTTTTTT.

This chain uses TRBV19 with TRBJ2-1; D gene ambiguous. The CDR3 length is 15 residues. Germline V lookup: CDR1 LNHDA, CDR2 SQIVND (reference sequence). With 8 bases removed from V and 0 bases from J, the gap between germline ends came to 14 bases. The CDR3, as DNA: TGTGCCAGTGGCAAGGCCGAACTCTCCTACAATGAGCAGTTCTTC. This encodes CASGKAELSYNEQFF.

This chain connects TRBV7-6 to TRBJ2-2; no clear D. V was trimmed by 1 base and J by 0 bases, leaving 6 bases between them. Germline V lookup: CDR1 SGHVS, CDR2 FNYEAQ. The CDR3 loop spans 15 amino acids. Here the CDR3 reads CASSLGRPNTGELFF. The CDR3 DNA reads TGTGCCAGCAGCTTAGGCAGGCCGAACACCGGGGAGCTGTTTTTT.

The rearrangement uses TRBV15 and TRBJ2-5; D not certain. The V end was cut by 5 bases, the J end by 2 bases, with 15 bases between. Germline V lookup: CDR1 LNHNV, CDR2 YYDKDF (reference sequence). The CDR3 runs to 15 residues. CDR3 loop: CATSYGRAAQETQYF. CDR3 in DNA: TGTGCCACCAGCTACGGCCGGGCAGCGCAAGAGACCCAGTACTTC.

This clonotype showed up just a few times. The chain joins TRBV7-8 to TRBJ2-5; a possible D gene is TRBD1 (5 bases). CDR1 SGHVS and CDR2 FQNEAQ come from the germline V gene. The ends were cut back, 2 bases at V and 5 bases at J, with 15 bases in the middle. There are 15 residues in the CDR3. CDR3: CASSLSIGAGETQYF. For the CDR3, the DNA is TGTGCCAGCAGCTTATCTATAGGGGCAGGGGAGACCCAGTACTTC. The variable domain in full, completed from reference TRBV7-8 and TRBJ2-5, reads GAGVSQSPRYKVAKRGQDVALRCDPISGHVSLFWYQQALGQGPEFLTYFQNEAQLDKSGLPSDRFFAERPEGSVSTLKIQRTQQEDSAVYLCASSLSIGAGETQYFGPGTRLLVL.

The rearrangement uses TRBV11-3 and TRBJ1-2, with 8 nucleotides matching TRBD1. J lost 9 bases, V lost 5 bases, and 8 bases had no gene match. The CDR3 contains 13 residues. Germline lookup yields CDR1 SGHNT and CDR2 YENEEA. The CDR3 nucleotides are TGTGCCAGCAGCATGGACAGGGAGTGGAGCTACACCTTC. Encoded protein: CASSMDREWSYTF.

This clonotype was seen a single time. This chain links TRBV11-2 with TRBJ2-2; D unclear. The CDR3 totals 14 residues. V was trimmed by 6 bases and J by 1 base, leaving 9 bases between them. Germline V CDR1 and CDR2: SGHAT, FQNNGV. The CDR3 spells CASSLRENTGELFF. CDR3 nucleotides: TGTGCCAGCAGTTTAAGAGAGAACACCGGGGAGCTGTTTTTT.

The chain has TRBV2 and TRBJ2-1; maybe TRBD2 (6 bases). From germline, CDR1 is SNHLY and CDR2 FYNNEI. The V end lost 2 bases, the J end lost 3 bases, and 8 bases lay between the germline ends. The CDR3 covers 14 residues. This chain's CDR3 is CASSELASYNEQFF. The CDR3 DNA is TGTGCCAGCAGTGAACTAGCGAGCTACAATGAGCAGTTCTTC. The complete variable domain, with remaining parts taken from reference TRBV2 and TRBJ2-1, reads EPEVTQTPSHQVTQMGQEVILRCVPISNHLYFYWYRQILGQKVEFLVSFYNNEISEKSEIFDDQFSVERPDGSNFTLKIRSTKLEDSAMYFCASSELASYNEQFFGPGTRLTVL.

This clonotype has only a few counts. CDR3 sequence (DNA): TGTGCCAGCAGCCCCCAGGACGAGCAGTACTTC. It yields the protein CASSPQDEQYF. The V call is TRBV7-2, the J call TRBJ2-7, with D hard to call. Per germline, CDR1 SGHTA and CDR2 FQGNSA. This CDR3 contains 11 residues. V lost 5 bases and J lost 5, with 7 bases in between.

This chain uses TRBV5-6 with TRBJ2-5; 8 nucleotides align to TRBD2. The junction had 6 bases not matched to a gene; V was cut back by 6 bases and J by 5 bases. The V gene's germline CDR1 is SGHDT and CDR2 YYEEEE. This CDR3 has 13 amino acids. The CDR3 loop reads CASIKRGHETQYF. CDR3 bases: TGTGCCAGCATCAAGCGGGGGCACGAGACCCAGTACTTC.

This clonotype was counted ten times or more. The CDR3 region has the DNA TGTGCCAGCAGCTTTACAGGGGTTTATGGCTACACCTTC. Translation gives CASSFTGVYGYTF. The J gene is TRBJ1-2, the V gene TRBV7-2; TRBD1 matches 7 bases. Unmatched junction bases numbered 3, after V lost 3 bases and J lost 5 bases. CDR1 SGHTA and CDR2 FQGNSA come from the germline V gene. CDR3 length equals 13 residues.